This T cell receptor beta chain appears in the sequencing data of a study of cytomegalovirus exposure and HLA in healthy donors. In its sample, this clone was seen once. Antigen: not known. Study-level findings and limits: 150 to 200 TCR beta chains were listed as cytomegalovirus-associated.

Method: immunoSEQ multiplex PCR; TCRdb's copy keeps in-frame clones and lacks some. The repertoire holds some 66,000 clones, with approximately 96% as singletons. The donors were in the approximately 120-subject validation cohort; that cohort was separate from the approximately 700-subject first cohort. Germline CDR1 SEHNR, CDR2 FQNEAQ (reference sequence). V dropped 4 bases and J dropped 0 bases, with 10 bases sitting between them. The CDR3 runs 15 residues. This sequence joins TRBV7-9 and TRBJ1-3; no firm D call. This TCR was sampled from a woman under 30 in good health and CMV-seropositive. Specimen: PBMCs. The CDR3 sequence is CASSSLTDSGNTIYF. The CDR3 DNA sequence: TGTGCCAGCAGCTCATTGACTGACTCTGGAAACACCATATATTTT.